This TCR beta chain was profiled in a study of cytomegalovirus exposure and HLA in healthy donors. This PCR relied on a set of 60 Vbeta primers and 13 Jbeta primers. The assay was immunoSEQ multiplex PCR, and TCRdb's table has in-frame clones only and misses some. The sample carries around 100,000 clones, approximately 87% recorded once. V lost 3 bases and J lost 7, with 12 bases in between. CDR3 length: 13 residues. Germline CDR1 and CDR2: SQVTM and ANQGSEA. Sequenced material: PBMCs. The V gene is TRBV29-1, the J gene TRBJ2-2, with D possibly matching TRBD1 (5 bases). The receptor's source is a man between 35 and 55 years old in good health and CMV-seronegative. Here the CDR3 reads CSVDPGWGGELFF. The CDR3 bases are TGCAGCGTTGATCCAGGGTGGGGCGGGGAGCTGTTTTTT.